Sequencing of this TCR beta chain was carried out in a study of CD8+ T cells in alopecia areata. Study details: The graft donors were approximately 6-12-month-old C3H/HeJ mice with spontaneous alopecia, and their skin went to approximately 7-10-week-old female C3H/HeJ mice. The study's findings and limits: Mouse data revealed clearer TCR sharing than patient data did, a gap possibly tied to HLA.

Once RNA had been extracted, it was reverse transcribed into cDNA to act as the sequencing template. This table comes from immunoSEQ multiplex PCR, and its TCRdb copy is limited to in-frame clones, with some not included. The sample shows about 110,000 clones, no singletons; the ten largest hold roughly 21%. The germline CDR1 and CDR2 sequences are SGHDT and FRDEAV. CDR3 length: 13 residues. This clone was observed a few times. What it binds is unknown. There is a difference at residue 10 between the TCRdb protein and the DNA translation, so the protein given here was translated from the DNA. Mouse names are used for the genes. The observed sequence ends 3 residues before the CDR3 terminus, with the missing tail filled in from the germline J gene.

Source material: lesional skin. The receptor was derived from a C3H/HeJ mouse with alopecia areata. This line is of MHC haplotype H2-k. V usage is TRBV14 and J usage is TRBJ1-3; perhaps TRBD1 as D (5 bases). The chain's CDR3 is CASTTDSGSTLYF. The CDR3 bases that were read are TGTGCCAGCACGACAGATTCTGGAAGTACG.